The sequence of this T cell receptor beta chain was determined in a study of prognosis after radiotherapy for stage I lung cancer. This clonotype is deemed medium-sized. Genomic DNA provided the template from which TCR beta CDR3 was amplified by two-round multiplex PCR. Amplification in first-round PCR relied on primers specific to each TRBV and TRBJ gene. One entry per CDR3 protein results from TCRdb running MiXCR on the multiplex PCR reads. The table includes over 10,000 distinct CDR3 sequences, 47% detected once. Per the germline V gene, CDR1 is DFQATT and CDR2 is SNEGSKA (reference sequence). The CDR3 extends over 17 amino acids. V lost 3 bases and J 4 bases, leaving 22 bases between the germline ends.

The starting material was PBMCs, obtained before or after stereotactic body radiation therapy (not recorded which). The chain has TRBV20-1 and TRBJ2-1; possibly TRBD2 for D (7 bases). The source is a donor older than 45 with non-small cell lung cancer. The CDR3 bases are TGCAGTGCTAGCCAAGGGGGGGTTGGTAAGGAATACAATGAGCAGTTCTTC. Translated, it gives CSASQGGVGKEYNEQFF.